The 24 T cell receptor beta chains listed next were all sequenced from one sample in a study of identical twins. TCRdb re-called the 5' RACE reads with MiXCR, one entry per CDR3 protein. The sample carries more than 600,000 distinct CDR3 sequences, roughly 20% recorded once. A further study also used this sample, focusing on T cells expressing NK-cell markers.

The sequencing input was PBMCs. These receptors originate from a woman aged 18-30 years in good health.

The chain recombines TRBV7-9 with TRBJ2-1, with 10 nucleotides matching TRBD2. Germline V gene sequence: CDR1 SEHNR, CDR2 FQNEAQ (reference sequence). V dropped 6 bases and J dropped 10; count of bases not matched to a gene: 15. The CDR3 loop spans 16 amino acids. CDR3 coding DNA: TGTGCCAGCAGACTTAGTTGGTCTAGCGGGAGAAAAGAGCAGTTCTTC. This sequence encodes CASRLSWSSGRKEQFF.

The chain couples TRBV6-6 to TRBJ1-5; a possible D gene is TRBD1 (6 bases). Per the germline V gene, CDR1 is MNHNY and CDR2 is SVGAGI (reference sequence). Trimming stripped 5 bases from V and 1 base from J, with 15 bases between. The CDR3 consists of 16 residues. CDR3 nucleotides: TGTGCCAGCAGTCTCCTACAGGGAAACAGCAATCAGCCCCAGCATTTT. Its translation: CASSLLQGNSNQPQHF.

This clonotype has just a few counts. The genes are TRBV18 and TRBJ2-7; D gene uncertain. Between the trimmed V and J ends, which lost 1 base and 7 bases, there was a span of 8 bases. Germline loops: CDR1 KGHSH, CDR2 LQKENI. CDR3 length: 12 residues. CDR3 protein: CASSPQQHEQYF. CDR3 coding DNA: TGTGCCAGCTCACCACAGCAGCATGAGCAGTACTTC.

This chain uses TRBV7-2 with TRBJ1-2, with D possibly TRBD1 on 6 matching bases. Trimming took 3 bases from V and 8 from J, leaving 10 bases between them. CDR3 length equals 12 residues. The germline gives CDR1 SGHTA, CDR2 FQGNSA. This chain's CDR3 is CASSLGHSGYTF. In DNA, the CDR3 is TGTGCCAGCAGCTTGGGACATAGCGGCTACACCTTC.

A few counts support this clonotype. The chain couples TRBV20-1 to TRBJ2-2; D is unresolved. CDR3 size: 12 residues. Germline V gene data show CDR1 as DFQATT and CDR2 as SNEGSKA (reference sequence). The ends were cut back, 1 base at V and 7 bases at J, with 7 bases in the middle. CDR3 coding DNA: TGCAGTGCTAGAGCGCAAGGCGGGGAGCTGTTTTTT. Its protein product is CSARAQGGELFF.

This clonotype was seen a handful of times. The chain carries TRBV20-1 and TRBJ2-7; 14 bases map to TRBD2. After removal of 1 base from V and 3 bases from J, the junction contained 5 bases not matched to a gene. The CDR3 is 16 residues long. Germline CDR1 DFQATT, CDR2 SNEGSKA (reference sequence). The CDR3, as DNA: TGCAGTGCTAGAGGCCGACTAGCGGGAGGGCTCTACGAGCAGTACTTC. This sequence encodes CSARGRLAGGLYEQYF.

In its sample, this clonotype was seen a few times. The chain has TRBV2 and TRBJ2-7; D is uncertain. V lost 6 bases and J lost 2, with 14 bases in between. Germline V CDR1 and CDR2: SNHLY, FYNNEI. The CDR3 is 14 amino acids. The CDR3 DNA reads as TGTGCCAGCAGGCCCAGGATCACAACCTACGAGCAGTACTTC. Translation gives CASRPRITTYEQYF.

This clonotype was counted a few times. The chain joins TRBV4-1 to TRBJ2-1, with D possibly TRBD2 on 5 matching bases. CDR3 size: 11 residues. The germline V gene encodes CDR1 MGHRA and CDR2 YSYEKL. The ends were cut back, 6 bases at V and 7 bases at J, with 7 bases in the middle. CDR3 DNA: TGCGCCAGCAGAGAGCGGAATGAGCAGTTCTTC. Protein: CASRERNEQFF.

Only a few counts were recorded for this clonotype. The chain is built from TRBV21-1 and TRBJ2-7; the table's D call, TRBD2, has no DNA check behind it. TRBV21-1 is a recognized pseudogene. The length of the CDR3 is 14 residues. CDR3 in amino acids: CASSNGRPTYEQYF. CDR3 sequence (DNA): TGTGCCAGCAGCAACGGACGGCCGACCTACGAGCAGTACTTC.

The gene calls are TRBV30 and TRBJ2-3, with 8 bases identical to TRBD2. V shed 3 bases, J shed 6 bases, and the junction held 8 bases outside the gene matches. There are 14 residues in the CDR3. Germline V gene data show CDR1 as GTSNPN and CDR2 as SVGIG (reference sequence). This chain's CDR3 is CAWSSLAGPDTQYF. CDR3 in DNA: TGTGCCTGGAGCAGCCTAGCGGGTCCCGATACGCAGTATTTT. Full variable domain (rest looked up from reference TRBV30 and TRBJ2-3): SQTIHQWPATLVQPVGSPLSLECTVEGTSNPNLYWYRQAAGRGLQLLFYSVGIGQISSEVPQNLSASRPQDRQFILSSKKLLLSDSGFYLCAWSSLAGPDTQYFGPGTRLTVL.

This clonotype was detected only a few times. The chain carries TRBV10-3 and TRBJ2-5; 8 bases map to TRBD2. CDR3 size: 16 residues. V lost 4 bases, J lost 8 bases, and 15 bases stayed unmatched. Germline CDR1 and CDR2: ENHRY and SYGVKD. Written as DNA, the CDR3 is TGTGCCATCAGTGGTCCGGGAGGGCGCTTATCGCACACCCAGTACTTC. Protein product: CAISGPGGRLSHTQYF.

This CDR3 reads CASSLTIDGNEQFF. The DNA for the CDR3 is TGTGCCAGCAGCTTAACTATAGACGGCAATGAGCAGTTCTTC. The rearrangement joins TRBV7-9 to TRBJ2-1; D ambiguous. The CDR3 extends over 14 amino acids. The germline gives CDR1 SEHNR, CDR2 FQNEAQ (reference sequence). The V end lost 2 bases, the J end lost 6 bases, and 11 bases lay between the germline ends.

The genes are TRBV15 and TRBJ2-5; D gene uncertain. V was shortened by 5 bases and J by 2 bases, with 12 bases between the two germline ends. This CDR3 region has 14 residues. The germline CDR1 and CDR2 sequences are LNHNV and YYDKDF (reference sequence). Written as DNA, the CDR3 is TGTGCCACCAGCGTTAATGTAGGGCAAGAGACCCAGTACTTC. It translates to CATSVNVGQETQYF.

The chain links TRBV19 to TRBJ2-7, with a tentative D call TRBD2 (6 bases). Trimming pared 5 bases from V and 2 bases from J, leaving 10 bases between. The CDR3 consists of 13 residues. Per germline, CDR1 LNHDA and CDR2 SQIVND (reference sequence). CDR3 in DNA: TGTGCCAGTAGTTGGAAGCGGGCCTACGAGCAGTACTTC. The encoded protein is CASSWKRAYEQYF.

The chain joins TRBV12-3 or TRBV12-4 to TRBJ2-3, with D possibly TRBD2 on 6 matching bases. Trimming shortened V by 6 bases and J by 2 bases, and 12 bases separated the two germline ends. The CDR3 contains 14 residues. CDR3 sequence reads: CASRRGTDTDTQYF. The CDR3, as DNA: TGTGCCAGCAGACGTGGGACTGACACAGATACGCAGTATTTT.

J is TRBJ1-2 and V is TRBV4-1; D is perhaps TRBD1 (6 bases). This CDR3 is built from 15 residues. Germline values: CDR1 MGHRA, CDR2 YSYEKL. Trimming took off 4 bases at V and 8 bases at J, with 20 bases between the two ends. CDR3 residues: CASSLEGGRGTGYTF. CDR3 coding DNA: TGCGCCAGCAGCCTGGAAGGGGGGAGAGGTACCGGCTACACCTTC.

This clonotype has at least ten counts. The V call is TRBV29-1, the J call TRBJ1-1; D possibly corresponds to TRBD1 (6 bases). The CDR3 sequence is 15 residues long. The V and J ends lost 1 base and 4 bases respectively, with 16 bases between them. Germline loops: CDR1 SQVTM, CDR2 ANQGSEA. In nucleotides, the CDR3 is TGCAGCGTTGAAGGAGAAGGAGGGGGGGGCACTGAAGCTTTCTTT. Its translation: CSVEGEGGGGTEAFF. Variable domain in full (rest from reference TRBV29-1 and TRBJ1-1): SAVISQKPSRDICQRGTSLTIQCQVDSQVTMMFWYRQQPGQSLTLIATANQGSEATYESGFVIDKFPISRPNLTFSTLTVSNMSPEDSSIYLCSVEGEGGGGTEAFFGQGTRLTVV.

This clonotype came up a few times. The V and J genes are TRBV20-1 and TRBJ2-7; 9 nucleotides match TRBD1. The junction had 11 bases not matched to a gene; V was cut back by 8 bases and J by 12 bases. CDR3 size: 11 residues. CDR1 is DFQATT, CDR2 SNEGSKA, per germline (reference sequence). In DNA form, the CDR3 reads TGCAGTTCCATACAGGGGGCGAAGCCGTACTTC. Translation: CSSIQGAKPYF.

V and J are TRBV7-7 and TRBJ2-5; 12 nucleotides align to TRBD2. The V gene end was trimmed by 6 bases and the J gene end by 3 bases; junction bases not matched to a gene: 11. Germline V gene sequence: CDR1 SSHAT, CDR2 FNYEAQ (reference sequence). CDR3 length equals 17 residues. CDR3 coding DNA: TGTGCCAGCAGTCCTCTCCCGGGACTAGCGGGTGAAGAGACCCAGTACTTC. Translated: CASSPLPGLAGEETQYF. The full variable domain, rest sourced from reference TRBV7-7 and TRBJ2-5, is GAGVSQSPRYKVTKRGQDVTLRCDPISSHATLYWYQQALGQGPEFLTYFNYEAQPDKSGLPSDRFSAERPEGSISTLTIQRTEQRDSAMYRCASSPLPGLAGEETQYFGPGTRLLVL.

This clonotype turned up a few times. The chain combines TRBV7-9 with TRBJ2-3; maybe TRBD2 (6 bases). This CDR3 comprises 16 residues. Germline CDR1 is SEHNR and CDR2 is FQNEAQ (reference sequence). V lost 1 base and J lost 4, with 15 bases in between. The CDR3 loop reads CASSLVSREDADTQYF. The CDR3 region has the DNA TGTGCCAGCAGCTTAGTAAGCAGGGAGGACGCAGATACGCAGTATTTT.

The chain has TRBV6-2 or TRBV6-3 and TRBJ2-2, with D possibly matching TRBD2 (6 bases). V lost 7 bases, J lost 0 bases, and 12 bases lay in between. The CDR3 runs 15 residues. The germline CDR1 and CDR2 sequences are MNHEY and SVGEGT. The CDR3 is CASMEGGTNTGELFF. The DNA for the CDR3 is TGTGCCAGCATGGAGGGCGGAACGAACACCGGGGAGCTGTTTTTT.

Only a few counts were recorded for this clonotype. This sequence joins TRBV7-9 and TRBJ2-3; no reliable D call. CDR1 and CDR2 (germline): SEHNR, FQNEAQ (reference sequence). V shed 5 bases and J shed 7 bases, with 10 bases lying between them. This CDR3 is 12 amino acids long. CDR3 sequence (DNA): TGTGCCAGCAGCCCCCAAACCAATACGCAGTATTTT. It translates to CASSPQTNTQYF.

This chain connects TRBV10-3 to TRBJ2-6; 7 bases are shared with TRBD1. J was trimmed by 2 bases and V by 4 bases; bases with no gene match: 8. The germline V gene encodes CDR1 ENHRY and CDR2 SYGVKD. This CDR3 comprises 17 residues. The CDR3: CAISAPAQGAGANVLTF. The CDR3 nucleotides read TGTGCCATCAGTGCCCCGGCCCAGGGGGCTGGGGCCAACGTCCTGACTTTC.

This clonotype appeared a few times. A much larger clone lies a single base off, so this may be a read error. This chain uses TRBV20-1 with TRBJ2-1, with D possibly being TRBD2 (5 bases). The CDR3 has 14 amino acids. Germline V lookup: CDR1 DFQATT, CDR2 SNEGSKA (reference sequence). The CDR3 sequence: CRPRASWGSDEQFF. For the CDR3, the DNA is TGCAGGCCTCGGGCTAGCTGGGGTAGTGATGAGCAGTTCTTC.